This T cell receptor beta chain came from a study of OX40 agonist ivuxolimab in advanced cancers. This clone turned up a few times. Only in-frame clones appear in the TCRdb table, and some are missing; sequencing was by immunoSEQ multiplex PCR. The profile covers tens of thousands of clones, with roughly 80% appearing a single time and less than 2.5% taken by the ten largest. CDR1 is GTSNPN and CDR2 is SVGIG in the germline V gene (reference sequence). Trimming left V 3 bases short and J 5 bases short, with 7 bases between. CDR3 length: 12 amino acids. This chain uses TRBV30 with TRBJ1-4, with D uncertain. The sample was CD4+ or CD8+ T cells sorted from blood, taken in a trial of the OX40 agonist ivuxolimab. This sequence originates from an adult with an advanced solid tumor such as melanoma, head and neck, liver or kidney cancer. The CDR3, as DNA: TGTGCCTGGAGGGGTATGAATGAAAAACTGTTTTTT. It codes for CAWRGMNEKLFF.